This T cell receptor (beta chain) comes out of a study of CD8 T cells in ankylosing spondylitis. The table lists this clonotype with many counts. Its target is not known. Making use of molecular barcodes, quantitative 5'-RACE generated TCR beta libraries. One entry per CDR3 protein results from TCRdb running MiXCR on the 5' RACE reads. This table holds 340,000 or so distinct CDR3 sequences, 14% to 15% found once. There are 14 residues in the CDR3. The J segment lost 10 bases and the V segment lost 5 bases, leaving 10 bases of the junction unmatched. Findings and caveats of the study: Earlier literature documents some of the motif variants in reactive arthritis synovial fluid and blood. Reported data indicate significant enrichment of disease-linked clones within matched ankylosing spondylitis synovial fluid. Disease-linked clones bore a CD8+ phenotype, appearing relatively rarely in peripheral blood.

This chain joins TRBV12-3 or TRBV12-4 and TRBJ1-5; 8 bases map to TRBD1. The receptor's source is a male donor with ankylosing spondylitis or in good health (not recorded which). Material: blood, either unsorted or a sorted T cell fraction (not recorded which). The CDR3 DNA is TGTGCCAGCAGTCTTCGGACAGGGCCGTCCCCCCAGCATTTT. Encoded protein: CASSLRTGPSPQHF.